What follows are 29 T cell receptor beta chains derived from one specimen sequenced in a study of CD8+CD57+ T cells in acquired aplastic anemia. TCR beta VDJ and CDR3 were profiled, and genomic DNA was the template. MiXCR, applied by TCRdb to the reads, yields one record per CDR3 protein. The sample includes 150,000 to 200,000 distinct CDR3 sequences, about 48% of them seen just once. Sequencing was done on a sample of sorted CD4+, CD8+, or CD8+CD57+ T cells (not recorded which) from PBMCs. Receptor source: a human donor in good health.

The gene calls are TRBV24-1 and TRBJ1-2, with D unclear. The germline V gene encodes CDR1 KGHDR and CDR2 SFDVKD. CDR3 length: 13 amino acids. V dropped 4 bases and J dropped 5 bases, with 10 bases sitting between them. This CDR3 is CATSDPVLYGYTF. DNA of the CDR3: TGTGCCACCAGTGACCCGGTCCTTTATGGCTACACCTTC.

This clonotype was observed at least ten times. This chain connects TRBV12-3 or TRBV12-4 to TRBJ2-7, with D possibly matching TRBD2 (5 bases). The V and J ends lost 5 bases and 1 base respectively, with 18 bases between them. The CDR3 has 16 amino acids. The CDR3 DNA follows: TGTGCCAGCAGTACAACTCCGGGATACGCTTCCTACGAGCAGTACTTC. It specifies CASSTTPGYASYEQYF.

On this clonotype itself: A clone one base away is much larger, so this may be a read error. The chain joins TRBV12-3 or TRBV12-4 to TRBJ1-5, with D maybe TRBD1 (6 bases). The CDR3 runs 15 residues. For the CDR3, the DNA is TGTGCCAGCAGTTTAGCAGGGGGTGGCAATCGGCCCCAGCATTTT. The encoded protein is CASSLAGGGNRPQHF.

This clonotype was seen ten or more times. The V call is TRBV7-9, the J call TRBJ2-5; tentatively, D is TRBD1 (6 bases). V was shortened by 8 bases and J by 5 bases, with 9 bases between the two germline ends. The CDR3 runs to 11 residues. Per germline, CDR1 SEHNR and CDR2 FQNEAQ (reference sequence). The CDR3 reads CASQGMETQYF. The DNA of the CDR3 is TGTGCCAGCCAGGGGATGGAGACCCAGTACTTC.

With regard to this clonotype: The junction and the germline gene differ at one end; a read error may be behind it. The chain joins TRBV10-3 to TRBJ2-1; 8 nucleotides agree with TRBD2. Germline lookup yields CDR1 ENHRY and CDR2 SYGVKD. CDR3 length: 14 amino acids. The CDR3 sequence: CAIREAGEAQLLIF. The CDR3 DNA is TGTGCCATCAGAGAAGCGGGAGAGGCCCAACTCCTAATCTTC.

For this clonotype: A read error is possible here, since a much larger clone lies one base away. The chain joins TRBV11-1 to TRBJ2-1; 11 bases line up with TRBD2. The CDR3 loop spans 17 amino acids. CDR1 is SGHAT, CDR2 FQDESV, per germline (reference sequence). Here the CDR3 DNA reads TGTGTCAGCAGCTTCGGCCTTAGCGGGGGGGCCGGGAATGAGCAGTTCTTC. Its protein product is CVSSFGLSGGAGNEQFF.

V and J are TRBV4-1 and TRBJ1-5, with D possibly TRBD1 on 6 matching bases. V lost 2 bases and J 0 bases, leaving 8 bases between the germline ends. Germline-derived CDR1 and CDR2 are MGHRA and YSYEKL. CDR3 length equals 15 residues. The CDR3, as DNA: TGCGCCAGCAGCCAAAGGACAGATAGCAATCAGCCCCAGCATTTT. Amino acid sequence: CASSQRTDSNQPQHF.

Turning to this clonotype: The junction departs from germline at one end; a sequencing error may be responsible. The chain carries TRBV6-1 and TRBJ2-1, with D perhaps TRBD2 (6 bases). Germline CDR1 reads MNHNS; CDR2 reads SASEGT. The CDR3 extends over 13 amino acids. The CDR3 protein is CVSRGTSYNEQFF. The CDR3 bases are TGTGTCAGCAGAGGGACTTCGTACAATGAGCAGTTCTTC.

This clonotype occurred a few times. This sequence joins TRBV20-1 and TRBJ2-1; 11 nucleotides line up with TRBD2. Germline V CDR1 and CDR2: DFQATT, SNEGSKA (reference sequence). J was trimmed by 10 bases and V by 1 base; bases with no gene match: 15. The CDR3 consists of 17 residues. The CDR3 region is CSARARTSGRWRDEQFF. In DNA, the CDR3 is TGCAGTGCTAGAGCCCGAACTAGCGGGAGATGGCGGGACGAGCAGTTCTTC.

This clonotype was counted a few times. The rearrangement links TRBV18 to TRBJ1-6; D may be TRBD1 (6 bases). The CDR3 length is 15 residues. Germline loops: CDR1 KGHSH, CDR2 LQKENI. V was cut by 1 base and J by 7 bases, with 11 bases left in between. The chain's CDR3 is CASSPLDSPNSPLHF. The CDR3 DNA is TGTGCCAGCTCACCACTGGACAGCCCCAATTCACCCCTCCACTTT.

J is TRBJ2-5 and V is TRBV7-9; 9 bases are shared with TRBD2. The V and J ends lost 3 bases and 1 base, in that order; junction bases with no gene match: 6. The germline V gene encodes CDR1 SEHNR and CDR2 FQNEAQ (reference sequence). CDR3 length: 16 residues. The CDR3 DNA is TGTGCCAGCAGCTTGCCGGCTAGCGGGATCCAAGAGACCCAGTACTTC. Translation: CASSLPASGIQETQYF. The full variable domain, its missing parts supplied by reference TRBV7-9 and TRBJ2-5, is DTGVSQNPRHKITKRGQNVTFRCDPISEHNRLYWYRQTLGQGPEFLTYFQNEAQLEKSRLLSDRFSAERPKGSFSTLEIQRTEQGDSAMYLCASSLPASGIQETQYFGPGTRLLVL.

V and J are TRBV10-1 and TRBJ2-1; the match to TRBD2 covers 11 bases. The CDR3 contains 17 residues. Germline-derived CDR1 and CDR2 are WNHNN and SYGVQD (reference sequence). V shed 2 bases, J shed 2 bases, and the junction held 5 bases outside the gene matches. The CDR3 DNA sequence: TGCGCCAGCAGTGAGGCTAGCGGGGGGACCACCTACAATGAGCAGTTCTTC. Protein: CASSEASGGTTYNEQFF.

V usage is TRBV20-1 and J usage is TRBJ2-5; 15 bases line up with TRBD2. CDR1 is DFQATT, CDR2 SNEGSKA, per germline (reference sequence). The J segment lost 3 bases and the V segment lost 5 bases, leaving 7 bases of the junction unmatched. There are 16 residues in the CDR3. The CDR3 sequence: CSAGGTSGGLKETQYF. As DNA, the CDR3 is TGCAGTGCTGGGGGGACTAGCGGGGGGTTAAAAGAGACCCAGTACTTC.

The rearrangement links TRBV7-7 to TRBJ1-5; a possible D gene is TRBD1 (5 bases). The germline V gene encodes CDR1 SSHAT and CDR2 FNYEAQ (reference sequence). Trimming took off 0 bases at V and 2 bases at J, with 5 bases between the two ends. The CDR3 length is 14 residues. The CDR3 sequence is CASSLAGGNQPQHF. CDR3 in DNA: TGTGCCAGCAGCTTAGCGGGGGGCAATCAGCCCCAGCATTTT.

This clonotype occurred many times. The chain employs TRBV5-1 and TRBJ1-4; D call uncertain. V was shortened by 4 bases and J by 6 bases, with 10 bases between the two germline ends. The germline V gene has CDR1 SGHRS and CDR2 YFSETQ. The CDR3 is 13 residues long. CDR3 in amino acids: CASSRDMDEKLFF. The CDR3 bases are TGCGCCAGCAGCCGCGACATGGATGAAAAACTGTTTTTT.

This clonotype was seen a few times. The rearrangement uses TRBV12-3 or TRBV12-4 and TRBJ2-1; possibly TRBD1 for D (5 bases). There are 17 residues in the CDR3. V was shortened by 4 bases and J by 7 bases, with 23 bases between the two germline ends. CDR3: CASSSFKQAPPGNEQFF. The CDR3 DNA is TGTGCCAGCAGTTCTTTTAAACAGGCCCCTCCAGGGAATGAGCAGTTCTTC.

Many counts were recorded for this clonotype. J is TRBJ1-2 and V is TRBV6-1; tentative D call: TRBD1 (5 bases). V was shortened by 8 bases and J by 4 bases, with 23 bases between the two germline ends. The V gene's germline CDR1 is MNHNS and CDR2 SASEGT. CDR3 length: 16 residues. The CDR3 DNA reads TGTGCCAGCGGGCAAGCTACCAGGGCGTATGGCTATGGCTACACCTTC. It is translated as CASGQATRAYGYGYTF.

This clonotype was counted only a few times. The V gene is TRBV5-4, the J gene TRBJ1-5; D is perhaps TRBD1 (6 bases). V dropped 4 bases and J dropped 6 bases, with 11 bases sitting between them. Germline V gene sequence: CDR1 SGHNT, CDR2 YYREEE (reference sequence). There are 13 residues in the CDR3. CDR3 DNA: TGTGCCAGCAGCCCGGGACAAGGTCAGCCCCAGCATTTT. Protein: CASSPGQGQPQHF.

The chain combines TRBV24-1 with TRBJ2-3, with 8 positions matching TRBD2. V trimming: 5 bases; J trimming: 6 bases; junction bases outside the gene matches: 15. CDR3 length: 17 amino acids. Germline CDR1 is KGHDR and CDR2 is SFDVKD. The CDR3 region is CATSGAAGVGIRDTQYF. The DNA of the CDR3 is TGTGCCACCAGTGGTGCAGCGGGAGTGGGTATTAGGGATACGCAGTATTTT.

V and J are TRBV3-1 and TRBJ2-4, with 7 bases fitting TRBD2. The germline V gene has CDR1 LGHDT and CDR2 YNNKEL (reference sequence). The CDR3 has 13 residues. J lost 11 bases, V lost 4 bases, and 8 bases had no gene match. The CDR3 spells CASSLPWGGFQYF. For the CDR3, the DNA is TGTGCCAGCAGCCTGCCCTGGGGGGGGTTTCAGTACTTC.

V and J are TRBV7-2 and TRBJ1-1; D remains unclear. Trimming cost V 5 bases and J 3 bases, with 4 bases left between them. Germline CDR1 SGHTA, CDR2 FQGNSA. CDR3 length: 11 residues. The CDR3, as DNA: TGTGCCAGCAGCCAATACACTGAAGCTTTCTTT. It encodes CASSQYTEAFF.

This clonotype was observed at least ten times. The rearrangement joins TRBV12-3 or TRBV12-4 to TRBJ2-3, with a weak D call TRBD1 (6 bases). The CDR3 extends over 13 amino acids. V lost 7 bases and J lost 3, with 11 bases in between. CDR3 DNA: TGTGCCAGCATCATCAGGGGTACAGATACGCAGTATTTT. It codes for CASIIRGTDTQYF.

This clonotype has just one count. The V call is TRBV24-1, the J call TRBJ2-5; tentatively, D is TRBD2 (6 bases). The CDR3 spans 14 residues. Trimming removed 6 bases from V and 3 bases from J, with 13 bases in between. Per germline, CDR1 KGHDR and CDR2 SFDVKD. This CDR3 is CATSLSGVKETQYF. CDR3 DNA sequence: TGTGCCACCAGTTTATCGGGGGTAAAAGAGACCCAGTACTTC.

This clonotype was seen repeatedly, ten times or more. The chain is built from TRBV10-3 and TRBJ2-7; no firm D call. The CDR3 is 12 residues long. CDR1 is ENHRY and CDR2 is SYGVKD in the germline V gene. With 5 bases removed from V and 4 bases from J, the gap between germline ends came to 9 bases. For the CDR3, the DNA is TGTGCCATCAGTTCCATGGCGTACGAGCAGTACTTC. This encodes CAISSMAYEQYF.

This clonotype has at least ten counts. V usage is TRBV7-3 and J usage is TRBJ2-3, with D tentatively TRBD2 (6 bases). CDR3 length equals 15 residues. Deletions cut 5 bases from V and 5 bases from J, with 17 bases between. Germline V gene sequence: CDR1 SGHTA, CDR2 FQGTGA. The CDR3 DNA follows: TGTGCCAGCAGCCCACGCGGGGACCGGGGAGATACGCAGTATTTT. Encoded protein: CASSPRGDRGDTQYF.

The chain combines TRBV10-2 with TRBJ2-7, with D maybe TRBD1 (5 bases). Germline CDR1 and CDR2: WSHSY and SAAADI. Deletions cut 2 bases from V and 3 bases from J, with 14 bases between. The CDR3 is made up of 15 amino acids. This CDR3 reads CASSERGSMDYEQYF. As DNA, the CDR3 is TGCGCCAGCAGTGAGAGGGGTAGCATGGACTACGAGCAGTACTTC.

The V gene is TRBV19, the J gene TRBJ2-1; D perhaps matches TRBD1 (6 bases). Germline CDR1 reads LNHDA; CDR2 reads SQIVND (reference sequence). The CDR3 length is 14 residues. The germline V and J ends were trimmed by 3 bases and 4 bases, with 10 bases remaining between them. This CDR3 reads CASSIGGAYNEQFF. CDR3 coding DNA: TGTGCCAGTAGTATTGGGGGCGCGTACAATGAGCAGTTCTTC.

The V call is TRBV4-1, the J call TRBJ1-6; D gene unclear. The germline CDR1 and CDR2 sequences are MGHRA and YSYEKL. V gave up 1 base and J gave up 9 bases, with 13 bases separating them. This CDR3 spans 15 amino acids. The CDR3 here is CASSQAHGSSSPLHF. CDR3 DNA sequence: TGCGCCAGCAGCCAAGCCCACGGGTCATCTTCACCCCTCCACTTT.

This clonotype came up many times. The J gene is TRBJ2-2, the V gene TRBV5-1; TRBD2 aligns across 8 bases. CDR3 length: 16 amino acids. Germline V gene sequence: CDR1 SGHRS, CDR2 YFSETQ. V shed 2 bases, J shed 3 bases, and the junction held 6 bases outside the gene matches. CDR3 sequence reads: CASSFSGLAYTGELFF. CDR3 DNA: TGCGCCAGCAGCTTTAGTGGACTAGCCTACACCGGGGAGCTGTTTTTT.